This is a list of T cell receptor beta chains from one sample in a study of control samples from healthy donors and cancer patients. Only in-frame clones appear in the TCRdb table, and some are missing; sequencing was by immunoSEQ multiplex PCR. In the table there are 18,000 or so clones, 85% to 90% of which are singletons. The specimen was PBMCs. These receptors came from a woman in her seventies with colorectal cancer. The CDR3 runs from the conserved cysteine through the conserved F or W. The D gene is left open where the match is weak.

cdr3_aa cdr3_length j_call d_call v_call
CASSTEQLSGNEQYF 15 TRBJ2-7 NA TRBV2
CASSPLAWMYNEQFF 15 TRBJ2-1 NA TRBV3-1/TRBV3-2
CASSLELARYEQYF 14 TRBJ2-7 NA TRBV5-1
CASSWTGSDEQYF 13 TRBJ2-7 TRBD1 TRBV5-1
CSADLSLGQYF 11 TRBJ2-5 NA TRBV20-1
CASSLEGALYGYTF 14 TRBJ1-2 TRBD1 TRBV5-1
CASSEGHIFLASSGELFF 18 TRBJ2-2 NA TRBV6-1
CASSRPGSEAFF 12 TRBJ1-1 NA TRBV27
CASSGAYEKLFF 12 TRBJ1-4 NA TRBV7-9
CASSPGGLAGVFTDTQYF 18 TRBJ2-3 TRBD2 TRBV28
CASSQVGGRGRYGYTF 16 TRBJ1-2 NA TRBV4-2
CASSPAGRLDEKLFF 15 TRBJ1-4 NA TRBV7-9
CASSFYFSGTYNEQFF 16 TRBJ2-1 NA TRBV6-2/TRBV6-3
CASSLTGAYQPQHF 14 TRBJ1-5 TRBD1 TRBV6-1
CASSVNTGSSPLHF 14 TRBJ1-6 NA TRBV9